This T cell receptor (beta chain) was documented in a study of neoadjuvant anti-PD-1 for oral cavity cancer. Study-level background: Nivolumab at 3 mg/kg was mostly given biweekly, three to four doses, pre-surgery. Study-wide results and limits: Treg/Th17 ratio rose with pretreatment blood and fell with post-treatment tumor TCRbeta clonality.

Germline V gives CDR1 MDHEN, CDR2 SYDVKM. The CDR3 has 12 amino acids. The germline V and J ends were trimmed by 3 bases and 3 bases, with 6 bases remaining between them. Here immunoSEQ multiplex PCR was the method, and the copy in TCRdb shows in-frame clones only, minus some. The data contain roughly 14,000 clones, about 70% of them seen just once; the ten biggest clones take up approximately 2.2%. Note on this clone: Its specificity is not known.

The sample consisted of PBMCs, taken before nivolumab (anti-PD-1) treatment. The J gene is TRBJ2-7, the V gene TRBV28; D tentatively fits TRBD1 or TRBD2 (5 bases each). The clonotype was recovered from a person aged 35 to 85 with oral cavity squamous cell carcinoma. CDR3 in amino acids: CASSLGDYEQYF. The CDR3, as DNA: TGTGCCAGCAGTTTGGGGGACTACGAGCAGTACTTC.